The 21 T cell receptor beta chains presented below share a single source sample, sequenced in a study of shared clonotypes between healthy human individuals. The table came from immunoSEQ multiplex PCR; TCRdb's copy has only in-frame clones and leaves some out. The sample has millions of clones, roughly 92% seen once. The sequenced material came from naive CD4+ T cells sorted from blood. Subset reported: CD45RA+ positively selected. The receptors shown here come from a man between 18 and 29 years old in good health.

A few counts support this clone. The chain is built from TRBV2 and TRBJ1-6; TRBD1 might be the D (5 bases). The V end lost 6 bases, the J end lost 4 bases, and 7 bases lay between the germline ends. The CDR3 has 13 residues. CDR1 SNHLY and CDR2 FYNNEI come from the germline V gene. CDR3 sequence: CASSPGYNSPLHF. The CDR3 DNA sequence: TGTGCCAGCAGCCCAGGGTATAATTCACCCCTCCACTTT. Variable domain in full (rest from reference TRBV2 and TRBJ1-6): EPEVTQTPSHQVTQMGQEVILRCVPISNHLYFYWYRQILGQKVEFLVSFYNNEISEKSEIFDDQFSVERPDGSNFTLKIRSTKLEDSAMYFCASSPGYNSPLHFGNGTRLTVT.

Note on this clone: This sample includes further DNA sequences coding for the same CDR3. V gene TRBV5-1 combines with J gene TRBJ2-1, with 8 positions matching TRBD2. This CDR3 region has 16 residues. From germline, CDR1 is SGHRS and CDR2 YFSETQ. V lost 1 base and J lost 1; bases outside the gene matches: 4. The CDR3 sequence: CASSLRSGGSYNEQFF. The CDR3 DNA sequence: TGCGCCAGCAGCTTGAGGAGCGGGGGTTCCTACAATGAGCAGTTCTTC. Supplemented by reference TRBV5-1 and TRBJ2-1, the full variable domain reads KAGVTQTPRYLIKTRGQQVTLSCSPISGHRSVSWYQQTPGQGLQFLFEYFSETQRNKGNFPGRFSGRQFSNSRSEMNVSTLELGDSALYLCASSLRSGGSYNEQFFGPGTRLTVL.

The chain carries TRBV4-2 and TRBJ1-1; unclear D gene. This CDR3 spans 16 amino acids. Germline V lookup: CDR1 LGHNA, CDR2 YNFKEQ. V was trimmed by 1 base and J by 1 base, leaving 13 bases between them. The CDR3 region has the DNA TGTGCCAGCAGCCAAGGCAGAAACTACGGGAACACTGAAGCTTTCTTT. This sequence encodes CASSQGRNYGNTEAFF.

Worth noting for this clone: Other DNA sequences in this specimen translate into the identical CDR3. The V gene is TRBV6-6, the J gene TRBJ2-7, with TRBD2 as a possible D gene (5 bases). CDR3 length equals 12 residues. V was trimmed by 2 bases and J by 7 bases, leaving 9 bases between them. The germline V gene encodes CDR1 MNHNY and CDR2 SVGAGI (reference sequence). CDR3 nucleotide sequence: TGTGCCAGCAGTTACCCAGGAGGAGAGCAGTACTTC. It encodes CASSYPGGEQYF.

The chain has TRBV7-9 and TRBJ1-1; D call uncertain. Germline CDR1 and CDR2: SEHNR and FQNEAQ (reference sequence). V lost 0 bases, J lost 4 bases, and 9 bases lay in between. The CDR3 has 14 amino acids. The CDR3 here is CASSLAGSFTEAFF. The CDR3 region has the DNA TGTGCCAGCAGCTTAGCGGGGTCCTTCACTGAAGCTTTCTTT.

The rearrangement uses TRBV6-6 and TRBJ2-7, with 11 bases lining up with TRBD1. J was trimmed by 2 bases and V by 10 bases; bases with no gene match: 10. Germline assignment: CDR1 MNHNY and CDR2 SVGAGI (reference sequence). This CDR3 has 15 amino acids. In nucleotides, the CDR3 is TGTGCCACCGATGCCCGGGACAGGGGGGCCTACGAGCAGTACTTC. This gives the protein CATDARDRGAYEQYF.

The V and J genes are TRBV10-3 and TRBJ2-1; the match to TRBD2 covers 10 bases. The trim removed 6 bases at V and 0 bases at J, leaving 11 bases unmatched. This CDR3 spans 18 amino acids. Germline V gene data show CDR1 as ENHRY and CDR2 as SYGVKD. CDR3 in amino acids: CAISLGSGGLSSYNEQFF. In DNA form, the CDR3 reads TGTGCCATCAGCCTAGGTAGCGGGGGGCTCAGCTCCTACAATGAGCAGTTCTTC.

The genes are TRBV6-1 and TRBJ1-5; tentatively, D is TRBD1 (5 bases). CDR1 is MNHNS, CDR2 SASEGT, per germline. The V end lost 7 bases, the J end lost 1 base, and 14 bases lay between the germline ends. The CDR3 length is 15 residues. The CDR3 spells CASTQGVSSNQPQHF. CDR3 in DNA: TGTGCCAGCACCCAAGGGGTGTCGAGCAATCAGCCCCAGCATTTT.

The chain employs TRBV29-1 and TRBJ1-2; D gene ambiguous. The germline gives CDR1 SQVTM, CDR2 ANQGSEA. The CDR3 spans 13 residues. Trimming removed 4 bases at V and 2 bases at J, with 11 bases between. CDR3 coding DNA: TGCAGCGTTGTACCGGTGGTAAACTATGGCTACACCTTC. Translation gives CSVVPVVNYGYTF. The full variable domain, in which reference TRBV29-1 and TRBJ1-2 provide the parts outside the CDR3, is SAVISQKPSRDICQRGTSLTIQCQVDSQVTMMFWYRQQPGQSLTLIATANQGSEATYESGFVIDKFPISRPNLTFSTLTVSNMSPEDSSIYLCSVVPVVNYGYTFGSGTRLTVV.

This chain uses TRBV18 with TRBJ2-5; TRBD2 matches 8 bases. CDR1 and CDR2 from the germline V gene are KGHSH and LQKENI. This CDR3 region has 17 residues. The V gene end was trimmed by 2 bases and the J gene end by 0 bases; junction bases not matched to a gene: 8. The CDR3 DNA is TGTGCCAGCTCACCATTTTATAGCGGGAACAACCAAGAGACCCAGTACTTC. Translation gives CASSPFYSGNNQETQYF.

This clone is a singleton in its sample. As DNA, the CDR3 is TGTGCCAGCGTCGGGGCCACACAGGGGCGAGAGACCCAGTACTTC. Protein product: CASVGATQGRETQYF. The genes are TRBV6-5 and TRBJ2-5; 7 bases map to TRBD1. Germline trimming cut 8 bases from V and 4 bases from J; bases unmatched to any gene: 13. The CDR3 is 15 amino acids. CDR1 and CDR2 from the germline V gene are MNHEY and SVGAGI.

The chain is built from TRBV4-1 and TRBJ2-3; TRBD2 matches 11 bases. V gave up 4 bases and J gave up 3 bases; unmatched junction bases: 9. The CDR3 sequence is 17 residues long. Germline CDR1 MGHRA, CDR2 YSYEKL. The chain's CDR3 is CASSPPLASGGTDTQYF. The CDR3 DNA sequence: TGCGCCAGCAGCCCTCCCCTTGCTAGCGGGGGGACAGATACGCAGTATTTT.

Regarding this clone: Other DNA variants within this sample encode the same CDR3. V usage is TRBV18 and J usage is TRBJ2-7; D remains ambiguous. Trimming stripped 0 bases from V and 3 bases from J, with 6 bases between. CDR1 is KGHSH and CDR2 is LQKENI in the germline V gene. The length of the CDR3 is 13 residues. CDR3 sequence: CASSPPNSYEQYF. CDR3 bases: TGTGCCAGCTCACCACCAAACAGCTACGAGCAGTACTTC.

The genes are TRBV30 and TRBJ2-6; D unclear. Between the trimmed V and J ends, which lost 4 bases and 0 bases, there was a span of 4 bases. This CDR3 is 13 amino acids long. Germline V gene sequence: CDR1 GTSNPN, CDR2 SVGIG (reference sequence). CDR3 nucleotides: TGTGCCTGGATGGGCTCTGGGGCCAACGTCCTGACTTTC. Encoded protein: CAWMGSGANVLTF.

CDR3 nucleotide sequence: TGTGCCATCAGTGAGGCAGGTTACGAGCAGTACTTC. Protein: CAISEAGYEQYF. This chain uses TRBV10-3 with TRBJ2-5; D call uncertain. The J call may not be correct, given that the DNA end is closer to TRBJ2-7. The CDR3 extends over 12 amino acids. Per germline, CDR1 ENHRY and CDR2 SYGVKD.

This clone was detected only once. J is TRBJ2-1 and V is TRBV19, with 12 nucleotides matching TRBD1. V trimming: 5 bases; J trimming: 8 bases; junction bases outside the gene matches: 7. This CDR3 contains 15 residues. Germline assignment: CDR1 LNHDA and CDR2 SQIVND (reference sequence). Here the CDR3 reads CASSPRDRGLYEQFF. The CDR3 DNA sequence: TGTGCCAGTAGTCCCCGGGACAGGGGGCTTTATGAGCAGTTCTTC.

This chain links TRBV4-3 with TRBJ1-2; D is possibly TRBD1 (5 bases). Germline CDR1 is LGHNA and CDR2 is YSLEER. This CDR3 contains 15 residues. V was cut by 1 base and J by 2 bases, with 11 bases left in between. CDR3 sequence: CASSQVGPGNYGYTF. In nucleotides, the CDR3 is TGCGCCAGCAGCCAAGTGGGGCCCGGGAACTATGGCTACACCTTC.

V usage is TRBV28 and J usage is TRBJ1-2; D is uncertain. The length of the CDR3 is 13 residues. Trimming took off 6 bases at V and 4 bases at J, with 12 bases between the two ends. The V gene's germline CDR1 is MDHEN and CDR2 SYDVKM. CDR3 in DNA: TGTGCCAGCAGCGACCTTAGGGTCTATGGCTACACCTTC. Amino acids: CASSDLRVYGYTF.

This clone was counted once. This chain links TRBV28 with TRBJ1-2; 7 bases align to TRBD1. V trimming: 4 bases; J trimming: 0 bases; junction bases outside the gene matches: 2. The CDR3 totals 14 residues. Germline V gene data show CDR1 as MDHEN and CDR2 as SYDVKM. The CDR3 DNA is TGTGCCAGCAGTTCAGGACAGGCTAACTATGGCTACACCTTC. Its translation is CASSSGQANYGYTF.

The chain employs TRBV6-5 and TRBJ2-1; no definite D call. Trimming left V 0 bases short and J 9 bases short, with 15 bases between. CDR3 length: 15 amino acids. In germline, CDR1 is MNHEY, CDR2 SVGAGI. CDR3 residues: CASSYSTTRVVEQFF. The CDR3 region has the DNA TGTGCCAGCAGTTACTCGACCACCCGAGTTGTTGAGCAGTTCTTC.

V and J are TRBV6-6 and TRBJ1-5; D remains ambiguous. The CDR3 spans 14 residues. Germline V CDR1 and CDR2: MNHNY, SVGAGI (reference sequence). V lost 6 bases, J lost 9 bases, and 18 bases lay in between. This CDR3 is CASSHMEAGSPQHF. Written as DNA, the CDR3 is TGTGCCAGCAGCCACATGGAGGCGGGTTCGCCCCAGCATTTT.